Presented here are 21 T cell receptor beta chains from one specimen sequenced in a study of early T cells in non-severe SARS-CoV-2 infection. MiXCR, applied by TCRdb to the 5' RACE reads, yields one record per CDR3 protein. Of 20,000 to 25,000 distinct CDR3 sequences listed, approximately 5% are singletons. Source material: whole blood. These receptors came from an adult who was a healthcare worker with PCR-confirmed SARS-CoV-2 infection or an uninfected control (not recorded which).

The chain combines TRBV29-1 with TRBJ1-4; D not certain. V lost 4 bases and J 0 bases, leaving 6 bases between the germline ends. CDR1 is SQVTM and CDR2 is ANQGSEA in the germline V gene. The CDR3 extends over 13 amino acids. CDR3 in DNA: TGCAGCGTTGGGAGGACAACTAATGAAAAACTGTTTTTT. This translates into CSVGRTTNEKLFF.

The chain carries TRBV7-3 and TRBJ1-5; D is unclear. The CDR3 totals 13 residues. Germline V gene data show CDR1 as SGHTA and CDR2 as FQGTGA. Trimming removed 0 bases from V and 1 base from J, with 1 base in between. The CDR3 loop reads CASSLTSNQPQHF. In DNA form, the CDR3 reads TGTGCCAGCAGCTTAACGAGCAATCAGCCCCAGCATTTT.

This clonotype was seen repeatedly, ten times or more. The chain carries TRBV6-5 and TRBJ2-3; D unclear. Germline CDR1 and CDR2: MNHEY and SVGAGI. The CDR3 covers 13 residues. V was trimmed by 8 bases and J by 2 bases, leaving 11 bases between them. The DNA of the CDR3 is TGTGCCAGCGTCAACCAGGACACAGATACGCAGTATTTT. Translating gives CASVNQDTDTQYF.

The V gene is TRBV28, the J gene TRBJ2-2; tentative D call: TRBD1 (5 bases). V lost 5 bases to trimming and J lost 3 bases, with 16 bases between them. The V gene's germline CDR1 is MDHEN and CDR2 SYDVKM. This CDR3 comprises 16 residues. CDR3 bases: TGTGCCAGCAGTCCCCCAAGGGGCCTGGACACCGGGGAGCTGTTTTTT. This encodes CASSPPRGLDTGELFF.

The table lists this clonotype with many counts. The chain joins TRBV11-3 to TRBJ2-3, with TRBD2 matching 9 bases. After removal of 5 bases from V and 1 base from J, the junction contained 10 bases not matched to a gene. The CDR3 sequence is 17 residues long. Germline CDR1 and CDR2: SGHNT and YENEEA. The CDR3 nucleotides read TGTGCCAGCAGCGCCTCCGGGACTAGCCGGGGCACAGATACGCAGTATTTT. This translates into CASSASGTSRGTDTQYF.

This clonotype has at least ten counts. DNA of the CDR3: TGTGCCAGCAGTTTTTCTAGCGTCCGGGATACGCAGTATTTT. Its translation: CASSFSSVRDTQYF. The chain has TRBV12-3 or TRBV12-4 and TRBJ2-3; tentatively, D is TRBD2 (6 bases). The CDR3 runs 14 residues. V lost 3 bases, J lost 6 bases, and 13 bases lay in between.

This clonotype was counted ten times or more. This chain links TRBV7-2 with TRBJ1-5; D unclear. CDR1 SGHTA and CDR2 FQGNSA come from the germline V gene. CDR3 length: 14 amino acids. V was shortened by 4 bases and J by 1 base, with 8 bases between the two germline ends. The CDR3 reads CASSWVRSNQPQHF. CDR3 nucleotides: TGTGCCAGCAGCTGGGTGAGGAGCAATCAGCCCCAGCATTTT.

Ten or more counts support this clonotype. J is TRBJ1-2 and V is TRBV6-1; D gene unclear. The ends were cut back, 6 bases at V and 3 bases at J, with 8 bases in the middle. Germline V gene data show CDR1 as MNHNS and CDR2 as SASEGT. The CDR3 covers 12 residues. CDR3: CASRVGHYGYTF. The CDR3 bases are TGTGCCAGCAGAGTCGGCCACTATGGCTACACCTTC.

This clonotype was recorded many times. The chain recombines TRBV2 with TRBJ2-2, with D possibly TRBD2 on 6 matching bases. V dropped 6 bases and J dropped 5 bases, with 13 bases sitting between them. The CDR3 sequence is 14 residues long. The germline V gene encodes CDR1 SNHLY and CDR2 FYNNEI. CDR3 DNA sequence: TGTGCCAGCAGCGGCGGACTAACGACCGGGGAGCTGTTTTTT. Amino acid sequence: CASSGGLTTGELFF.

At least ten counts were recorded for this clonotype. V and J are TRBV5-1 and TRBJ2-2; TRBD2 is a possible D gene (5 bases). CDR3 size: 15 residues. V was clipped by 2 bases and J by 5 bases, with 13 bases between them. CDR1 SGHRS and CDR2 YFSETQ come from the germline V gene. This CDR3 reads CASSLQGPGTGELFF. CDR3 DNA: TGCGCCAGCAGCTTACAAGGGCCGGGGACCGGGGAGCTGTTTTTT.

By sample share, this clonotype is medium-sized (0.01 to 0.1%). The V call is TRBV5-5, the J call TRBJ2-5; TRBD2 is a possible D gene (6 bases). This CDR3 is 13 amino acids long. Trimming removed 1 base at V and 4 bases at J, with 8 bases between. In germline, CDR1 is SGHKS, CDR2 YYEKEE (reference sequence). CDR3 region: CASSLIGGETQYF. The CDR3 DNA is TGTGCCAGCAGCTTGATCGGGGGAGAGACCCAGTACTTC.

There are many counts of this clonotype. CDR3 in amino acids: CSAGQGARETQYF. In DNA, the CDR3 is TGCAGTGCCGGACAGGGGGCACGCGAGACCCAGTACTTC. V usage is TRBV20-1 and J usage is TRBJ2-5; 11 bases match TRBD1. From germline, CDR1 is DFQATT and CDR2 SNEGSKA (reference sequence). V shed 6 bases and J 5 bases; nucleotides not matched to a gene: 5. The CDR3 spans 13 residues.

The rearrangement uses TRBV20-1 and TRBJ1-1; D is possibly TRBD1 (6 bases). Per germline, CDR1 DFQATT and CDR2 SNEGSKA (reference sequence). Trimming took off 4 bases at V and 4 bases at J, with 16 bases between the two ends. The CDR3 has 14 amino acids. The CDR3 spells CSATGYRAGTEAFF. For the CDR3, the DNA is TGCAGTGCTACGGGGTACAGGGCGGGCACTGAAGCTTTCTTT.

This clonotype occurred a few times. This sequence joins TRBV20-1 and TRBJ2-5; TRBD1 agrees at 8 bases. V was clipped by 2 bases and J by 0 bases; unmatched bases: 2. The length of the CDR3 is 14 residues. Per the germline V gene, CDR1 is DFQATT and CDR2 is SNEGSKA (reference sequence). The DNA for the CDR3 is TGCAGTGCTAGAAGGGACAGGTACCAAGAGACCCAGTACTTC. Its protein is CSARRDRYQETQYF.

This clonotype was seen ten or more times. The V call is TRBV5-1, the J call TRBJ2-7, with D possibly TRBD2 on 5 matching bases. Per the germline V gene, CDR1 is SGHRS and CDR2 is YFSETQ. V lost 1 base and J lost 6, with 14 bases in between. CDR3 length: 14 amino acids. The CDR3 loop is CASSLSLAAVEQYF. Here the CDR3 DNA reads TGCGCCAGCAGCTTGTCTCTCGCAGCGGTCGAGCAGTACTTC.

Many counts were recorded for this clonotype. The V call is TRBV5-4, the J call TRBJ2-1; D possibly corresponds to TRBD2 (5 bases). The CDR3 spans 17 residues. CDR1 is SGHNT, CDR2 YYREEE, per germline (reference sequence). Trimming removed 0 bases from V and 0 bases from J, with 13 bases in between. The CDR3 loop is CASSLASGLTSYNEQFF. CDR3 coding DNA: TGTGCCAGCAGCTTGGCTTCAGGACTCACCTCCTACAATGAGCAGTTCTTC.

This clonotype is a singleton in its sample. The chain has TRBV5-5 and TRBJ2-5, with D perhaps matching TRBD1 (5 bases). This CDR3 is built from 15 residues. V lost 4 bases to trimming and J lost 5 bases, with 18 bases between them. CDR1 SGHKS and CDR2 YYEKEE come from the germline V gene (reference sequence). The CDR3 coding sequence is TGTGCCAGCAGCGTACCCTCAGGGCCCGGGGAGACCCAGTACTTC. Translation: CASSVPSGPGETQYF.

V gene TRBV27 combines with J gene TRBJ2-1; D tentatively fits TRBD1 or TRBD2 (5 bases each). The CDR3 contains 12 residues. In germline, CDR1 is MNHEY, CDR2 SMNVEV (reference sequence). V lost 2 bases and J 8 bases, leaving 7 bases between the germline ends. CDR3 sequence (DNA): TGTGCCAGCAGTTTAGTGGGGGATGAGCAGTTCTTC. Its protein product is CASSLVGDEQFF.

This clonotype has ten or more counts. The J gene is TRBJ2-3, the V gene TRBV10-3; tentatively, D is TRBD1 (5 bases). Trimming stripped 2 bases from V and 4 bases from J, with 13 bases between. This CDR3 contains 15 residues. Germline-derived CDR1 and CDR2 are ENHRY and SYGVKD. The CDR3: CAISEDQGASDTQYF. The DNA of the CDR3 is TGTGCCATCAGTGAGGACCAGGGTGCTTCAGATACGCAGTATTTT.

This clonotype was seen at least ten times. V usage is TRBV20-1 and J usage is TRBJ2-2; D gene unclear. The CDR3 spans 12 residues. Per germline, CDR1 DFQATT and CDR2 SNEGSKA (reference sequence). Trimming stripped 5 bases from V and 2 bases from J, with 6 bases between. The DNA of the CDR3 is TGCAGTGCTGGCTTTAACACCGGGGAGCTGTTTTTT. Protein product: CSAGFNTGELFF.

The V and J genes are TRBV6-2 or TRBV6-3 and TRBJ2-7; 14 nucleotides agree with TRBD2. J lost 6 bases, V lost 4 bases, and 5 bases had no gene match. Germline V gene sequence: CDR1 MNHEY, CDR2 SVGEGT. This CDR3 spans 15 amino acids. The CDR3 reads CASSSWTSGRTEQYF. CDR3 bases: TGTGCCAGCAGTTCATGGACTAGCGGGAGGACCGAGCAGTACTTC.